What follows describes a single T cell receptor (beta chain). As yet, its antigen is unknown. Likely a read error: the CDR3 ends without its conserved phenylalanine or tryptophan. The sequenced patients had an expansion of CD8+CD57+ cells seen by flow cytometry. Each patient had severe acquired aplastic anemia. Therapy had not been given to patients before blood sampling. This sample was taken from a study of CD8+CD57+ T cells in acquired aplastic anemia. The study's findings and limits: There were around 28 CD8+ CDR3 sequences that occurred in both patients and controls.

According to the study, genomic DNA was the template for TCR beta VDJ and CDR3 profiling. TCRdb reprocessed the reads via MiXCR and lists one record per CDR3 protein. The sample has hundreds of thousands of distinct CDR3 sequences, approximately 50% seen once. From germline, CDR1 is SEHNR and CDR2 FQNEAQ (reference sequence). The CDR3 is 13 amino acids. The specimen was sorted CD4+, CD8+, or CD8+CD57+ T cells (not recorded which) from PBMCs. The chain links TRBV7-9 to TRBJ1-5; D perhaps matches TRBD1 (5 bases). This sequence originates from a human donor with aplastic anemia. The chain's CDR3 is CASSLEGDQPQHL. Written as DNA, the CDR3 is TGCGCCAGCAGCTTGGAAGGGGATCAGCCCCAGCATCTT.